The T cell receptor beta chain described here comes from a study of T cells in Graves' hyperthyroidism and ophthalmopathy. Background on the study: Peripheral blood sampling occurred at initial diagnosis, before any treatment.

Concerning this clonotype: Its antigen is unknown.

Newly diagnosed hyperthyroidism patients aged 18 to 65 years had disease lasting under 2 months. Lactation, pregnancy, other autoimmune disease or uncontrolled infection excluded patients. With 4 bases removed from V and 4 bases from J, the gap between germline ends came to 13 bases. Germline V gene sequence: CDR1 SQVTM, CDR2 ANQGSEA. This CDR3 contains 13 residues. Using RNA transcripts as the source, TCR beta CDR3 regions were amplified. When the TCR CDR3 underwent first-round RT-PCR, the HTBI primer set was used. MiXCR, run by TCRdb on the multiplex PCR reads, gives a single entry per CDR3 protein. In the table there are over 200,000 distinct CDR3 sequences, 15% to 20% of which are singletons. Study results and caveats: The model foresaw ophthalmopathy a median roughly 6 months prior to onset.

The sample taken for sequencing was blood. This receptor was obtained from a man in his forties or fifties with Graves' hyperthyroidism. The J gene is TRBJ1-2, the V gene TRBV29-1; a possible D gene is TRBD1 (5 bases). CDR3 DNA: TGCAGCGTTGGTGGAGGGGAGGGCTATGGCTACACCTTC. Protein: CSVGGGEGYGYTF.